The clone carrying this T cell receptor beta chain has only a few counts. Libraries were prepared by immunoSEQ multiplex PCR; TCRdb keeps only in-frame clonotypes and omits some of them. The sample lists tens of thousands of clones, around nine tenths occurring once. The sample comes from a study of T cell responses to AZD1222 COVID-19 vaccine. CDR3 length: 16 amino acids. Trimming left V 0 bases short and J 4 bases short, with 16 bases between. This chain joins TRBV23-1 and TRBJ2-7; D assignment may be TRBD1 or TRBD2 (6 bases each). TRBV23-1 carries the ORF label, with uncertain function. The sequences come from peripheral blood, collected on day 0 of MenACWY control vaccination. The receptor comes from an adult in good health. Written as DNA, the CDR3 is TGCGCCAGCAGTCAATCTGCGGGACATTCCTTTTACGAGCAGTACTTC. Protein sequence: CASSQSAGHSFYEQYF.